This TCR beta chain was recorded in a study of beta chain features in type 1 diabetes listed by TCRdb under 2018. About the investigation overall: Mean age, gender distribution, total cell number and subset yield did not differ between patients and healthy donors. Naive and central memory subsets were obtained from all 30 or so donors, but regulatory and stem cell-like memory subsets were isolated from only 8 patients and about 8 healthy donors. In the study, recently diagnosed type 1 diabetes patients and matched healthy donors were compared on the TCRB repertoires of their sorted circulating CD4+ T cell subsets. A total of 90 million to 140 million sorted cells were examined across all samples, and RNA yield correlated strongly with the number of cells per subset.

Study-wide findings and limitations: A moderate but significant shortening of TCRB CDR3 length was observed in type 1 diabetes patients in all four CD4+ subsets. Because cDNA rather than genomic DNA was sequenced, highly expressing activated cells could have been over-represented, although no difference in activation and CD3 levels was found between groups. Shorter templates might have been favored by PCR, but patient and control samples were amplified and corrected together, so both groups would have been affected equally by any skew. The naive, central memory and regulatory TCRB repertoires appeared to resemble one another more closely among patients than among healthy donors. Because the HLA sub-analyses included only small numbers of individuals, any influence of HLA type on TCRB rearrangement was left unresolved. Fewer insertions and more nucleotide deletions at VDJ recombination sites were observed in patients with type 1 diabetes, implying thymic rearrangement abnormalities.

V ends up 4 bases short and J 3 bases short, with an unmatched junction base count of 5. CDR1 SGHNT and CDR2 YYREEE are derived from the germline V gene (reference sequence). The CDR3 contains 14 residues, cysteine and phenylalanine counted. Just CDR3 DNA is preserved here, 42 bases in frame from base 1. This clone was seen only a few times. Its cognate antigen has yet to be identified. The record has no base qualities; no much larger clone is one base away. The High Capacity cDNA Reverse Transcription Kit was used to reverse transcribe all of the isolated RNA, meaning that expressed TCRB transcripts were what got sequenced. Deep immunoSEQ sequencing was applied to naive, central memory and regulatory T cell samples, giving an average of about 3.8 million total reads per sample. Sorted cells were lysed in RLT buffer, and RNA was extracted using DNase-treated RNeasy Micro or Mini kits according to cell number. To prevent cross-contamination, each cell subset was processed individually, whereas patient and healthy donor samples were processed jointly. Using the immunoSEQ multiplex PCR, TCRB sequences were amplified from cDNA into 87-bp fragments spanning the CDR3 region. Sequencing of the amplicons was performed on the Illumina HiSeq platform. Turning to the authors' computational methods: Synthetic template baselines were used to correct PCR bias computationally, reads within Hamming distance 2 were collapsed, and singletons that could not be merged were discarded. Reads were aligned against IMGT so that V, D and J genes, CDR3 length and insertions or deletions at six rearrangement sites could be assigned. Within each subset, clonotype counts were normalized to the number of sorted cells before true diversity and Gini coefficients were calculated with the tcR R package. The overlap coefficient, calculated on TCRB nucleotide sequences, was used to measure repertoire sharing. As a proxy for the pre-selection repertoire, out-of-frame TCRB sequences from naive cells were analyzed. Drawn from immuneACCESS, this table holds only the in-frame rearrangements with V and J called that TCRdb kept. Clones are partly lost; checked studies trace under half to an unresolved V gene and leave the rest unexplained. For V, J and clone size, that table is used; D and trimming come from the DNA. Counted in this sample were nearly 700,000 clones; roughly 13% of them appeared once. The ten largest account for approximately 0.02% of the sample.

From each donor, a single peripheral blood sample of around 120 mL on average was drawn into heparinised tubes. A BD FACSAria II and a panel including CD45RO, CCR7, CD25, CD127, CD95 and CD27 were used to sort naive, central memory, regulatory and stem cell-like memory CD4+ T cells. Purity was above 95% for every sorted population. Right away, PBMCs were isolated by Lymphoprep density gradient centrifugation and were stained directly, with no culture step. So that batch effects would be minimized, each experiment stained and sorted samples in pairs, pairing one healthy donor with one patient. The chain is assembled from TRBV5-4 and TRBJ2-5; TRBD2 matches 8 bases in the middle. This clonotype was obtained from a man aged 18 to 29 with type 1 diabetes. The source material was naive CD4+ T cells from blood. Reading the label with the study, this specimen's cell subset or site is: true naive CD4+ T cells. The DNA sequence is given as TGTGCCAGCAGCCAGAGCGGGGGAGAAGAGACCCAGTACTTC. This sequence encodes CASSQSGGEETQYF.